What follows are 29 T cell receptor beta chains derived from one specimen sequenced in a study of cytomegalovirus exposure and HLA in healthy donors. The PCR ran on 60 Vbeta and 13 Jbeta primers. This table comes from immunoSEQ multiplex PCR, and its TCRdb copy is limited to in-frame clones, with some not included. This sample has approximately 190,000 clones, with 82% found just once. Sequencing was done on a sample of PBMCs. These receptors were collected from a woman aged 18-35 years in good health and CMV-seronegative.

The J gene is TRBJ2-5, the V gene TRBV6-5; 7 nucleotides align to TRBD2. The DNA end is a closer match to TRBJ2-7, so the J assignment may be wrong. CDR1 and CDR2 (germline): MNHEY, SVGAGI. CDR3 length: 14 residues. CDR3 DNA sequence: TGTGCCAGCAGTTACCGTGGGGGAGGGTACGAGCAGTACTTC. Residues: CASSYRGGGYEQYF.

This clone was observed a few times. This chain uses TRBV6-5 with TRBJ1-2; D is perhaps TRBD1 (5 bases). In germline, CDR1 is MNHEY, CDR2 SVGAGI. V was pared by 8 bases and J by 7 bases, with 11 bases between. CDR3 length: 11 residues. CDR3 sequence (DNA): TGTGCCAGCGGGGGGGGAGGTGGCTACACCTTC. It is translated as CASGGGGGYTF.

The rearrangement links TRBV6-1 to TRBJ1-2; D not certain. The CDR3 totals 11 residues. Between the trimmed V and J ends, which lost 7 bases and 6 bases, there was a span of 9 bases. The germline gives CDR1 MNHNS, CDR2 SASEGT. The CDR3 spells CASIRVDGYTF. In nucleotides, the CDR3 is TGTGCCAGCATTCGTGTCGATGGCTACACCTTC.

This chain uses TRBV7-3 with TRBJ1-1, with D possibly matching TRBD1 (5 bases). CDR3 size: 15 residues. Per the germline V gene, CDR1 is SGHTA and CDR2 is FQGTGA. V lost 5 bases to trimming and J lost 4 bases, with 17 bases between them. The CDR3 region has the DNA TGTGCCAGCAGCCTCTCGGTTGGGGGAGGCACTGAAGCTTTCTTT. This gives the protein CASSLSVGGGTEAFF.

The DNA for the CDR3 is TGTGCCAGCAGTTACTCATTGGCGGGAGATGAGCAGTTCTTC. It yields the protein CASSYSLAGDEQFF. The chain employs TRBV6-5 and TRBJ2-1; 7 positions agree with TRBD2. Trimming cost V 0 bases and J 8 bases; bases outside gene matches: 4. The CDR3 sequence is 14 residues long. From germline, CDR1 is MNHEY and CDR2 SVGAGI.

The rearrangement joins TRBV29-1 to TRBJ1-1; 7 bases line up with TRBD1. Germline V gives CDR1 SQVTM, CDR2 ANQGSEA. The junction had 8 bases not matched to a gene; V was cut back by 7 bases and J by 3 bases. There are 13 residues in the CDR3. CDR3 nucleotides: TGCAGCGCCGGGCAGGGGGTGTACACTGAAGCTTTCTTT. Encoded protein: CSAGQGVYTEAFF.

The V and J genes are TRBV15 and TRBJ1-6; TRBD1 agrees at 9 bases. CDR1 and CDR2 from the germline V gene are LNHNV and YYDKDF (reference sequence). With V trimmed by 3 bases and J by 13 bases, 7 bases remained unmatched. The CDR3 spans 14 residues. The CDR3 bases are TGTGCCACCAGCAGGGACTGGACAGGGGCTCCCCTCCACTTT. As protein: CATSRDWTGAPLHF.

Only a few counts were recorded for this clone. V gene TRBV30 combines with J gene TRBJ2-1; possibly TRBD2 for D (6 bases). The CDR3 is 16 residues long. V lost 3 bases and J lost 7, with 22 bases in between. Germline assignment: CDR1 GTSNPN and CDR2 SVGIG (reference sequence). In DNA, the CDR3 is TGTGCCTGGAGCAGACGCGGCCAAATTGGGGGGAATGAGCAGTTCTTC. Protein product: CAWSRRGQIGGNEQFF.

The chain carries TRBV25-1 and TRBJ2-7; 8 nucleotides agree with TRBD2. The germline V gene encodes CDR1 MGHDK and CDR2 SYGVNS. This CDR3 region has 14 residues. J was trimmed by 2 bases and V by 6 bases; bases with no gene match: 6. The CDR3 is CASSAGLATYEQYF. The CDR3 bases are TGTGCCAGCAGCGCAGGACTAGCCACCTACGAGCAGTACTTC.

CDR3 region: CASSGGPGGNYYEQYF. The CDR3 DNA reads as TGTGCCAGCAGCGGGGGCCCGGGAGGGAATTACTACGAGCAGTACTTC. The chain uses TRBV7-6 and TRBJ2-7, with 8 bases fitting TRBD2. Trimming at V came to 5 bases and at J to 3 bases, leaving 12 bases not matched to a gene. Germline CDR1 reads SGHVS; CDR2 reads FNYEAQ. This CDR3 is 16 amino acids long.

In nucleotides, the CDR3 is TGTGCCAGCAGTATGGTGGAGGTCTCTGGGGCCAACGTCCTGACTTTC. Its translation: CASSMVEVSGANVLTF. V usage is TRBV27 and J usage is TRBJ2-6; a possible D gene is TRBD2 (5 bases). CDR3 size: 16 residues. Germline V gene data show CDR1 as MNHEY and CDR2 as SMNVEV (reference sequence). V was clipped by 5 bases and J by 0 bases, with 11 bases between them.

The V gene is TRBV28, the J gene TRBJ1-5; 7 positions match TRBD1. The CDR3 totals 12 residues. In germline, CDR1 is MDHEN, CDR2 SYDVKM. After removal of 6 bases from V and 16 bases from J, the junction contained 12 bases not matched to a gene. This chain's CDR3 is CASRGSLRQGHF. The CDR3 DNA reads as TGTGCCAGCAGGGGTTCCCTGAGACAGGGCCATTTT.

This chain's CDR3 is CASRATSGRAGELFF. The DNA of the CDR3 is TGTGCCAGCAGGGCGACTAGCGGGAGGGCCGGGGAGCTGTTTTTT. The rearrangement links TRBV2 to TRBJ2-2; 14 nucleotides line up with TRBD2. The J segment lost 6 bases and the V segment lost 6 bases, leaving 3 bases of the junction unmatched. The germline V gene has CDR1 SNHLY and CDR2 FYNNEI. The CDR3 consists of 15 residues.

The chain couples TRBV11-2 to TRBJ1-5; D might be TRBD1 (5 bases). Between the trimmed V and J ends, which lost 1 base and 5 bases, there was a span of 12 bases. The CDR3 has 15 residues. Germline V gene lookup returns CDR1 SGHAT and CDR2 FQNNGV. This chain's CDR3 is CASSLGQGVDQPQHF. The DNA for the CDR3 is TGTGCCAGCAGCTTAGGTCAGGGTGTGGATCAGCCCCAGCATTTT.

The V gene is TRBV6-5, the J gene TRBJ2-7; 7 nucleotides align to TRBD2. CDR1 and CDR2 from the germline V gene are MNHEY and SVGAGI. V was pared by 0 bases and J by 0 bases, with 2 bases of the junction left unmatched. There are 15 residues in the CDR3. The CDR3 region is CASSYSTGGSYEQYF. In nucleotides, the CDR3 is TGTGCCAGCAGTTACTCGACGGGGGGCTCCTACGAGCAGTACTTC.

This clone was recorded a few times. The J gene is TRBJ2-1, the V gene TRBV29-1, with D unresolved. V lost 5 bases and J 10 bases, leaving 21 bases between the germline ends. CDR3 length: 14 amino acids. Germline loops: CDR1 SQVTM, CDR2 ANQGSEA. The CDR3 coding sequence is TGCAGCGTTAGAAGCCTCCGTGGGCGATGGGAGCAGTTCTTC. Amino acids: CSVRSLRGRWEQFF.

The DNA of the CDR3 is TGCGCCAGCAGCTCTAGACAGGGTGGCACAGATACGCAGTATTTT. Translation gives CASSSRQGGTDTQYF. The chain joins TRBV5-1 to TRBJ2-3; 7 bases match TRBD1. This CDR3 region has 15 residues. CDR1 and CDR2 (germline): SGHRS, YFSETQ. J was trimmed by 1 base and V by 3 bases; bases with no gene match: 5.

This clone occurred once. The gene calls are TRBV18 and TRBJ2-3, with TRBD2 identical over 9 bases. This CDR3 is built from 14 residues. V was pared by 5 bases and J by 1 base, with 1 base of the junction left unmatched. CDR1 KGHSH and CDR2 LQKENI come from the germline V gene. The CDR3 coding sequence is TGTGCCAGCTCATCTAGCGGGGGCACAGATACGCAGTATTTT. Its translation: CASSSSGGTDTQYF.

This clone was observed once. The chain couples TRBV5-1 to TRBJ2-7; 10 bases map to TRBD2. CDR1 and CDR2 from the germline V gene are SGHRS and YFSETQ. J was trimmed by 1 base and V by 4 bases; bases with no gene match: 2. The CDR3 runs 14 residues. The DNA of the CDR3 is TGCGCCAGCAGCGTGACTAGCGGGTCCTACGAGCAGTACTTC. This encodes CASSVTSGSYEQYF.

This clone has more than one count but fewer than ten. The gene calls are TRBV6-5 and TRBJ1-5, with 9 bases aligning to TRBD1. CDR3 size: 13 residues. After removal of 5 bases from V and 11 bases from J, the junction contained 7 bases not matched to a gene. The germline gives CDR1 MNHEY, CDR2 SVGAGI. The CDR3 reads CASSGQGSGTQHF. The DNA for the CDR3 is TGTGCCAGCAGTGGACAGGGGTCTGGGACCCAGCATTTT.

V and J are TRBV10-2 and TRBJ2-3, with 11 nucleotides matching TRBD2. Unmatched junction bases numbered 1, after V lost 6 bases and J lost 5 bases. The CDR3 has 13 residues. Germline CDR1 is WSHSY and CDR2 is SAAADI. This CDR3 reads CASRLAGEDTQYF. The CDR3 DNA sequence: TGCGCCAGCAGACTAGCGGGAGAAGATACGCAGTATTTT.

J is TRBJ1-2 and V is TRBV15, with D unclear. CDR3 length: 13 amino acids. Deletions cut 5 bases from V and 2 bases from J, with 9 bases between. Germline V lookup: CDR1 LNHNV, CDR2 YYDKDF (reference sequence). The CDR3 sequence is CATSLATNYGYTF. CDR3 DNA sequence: TGTGCCACCAGCCTGGCCACAAACTATGGCTACACCTTC. The whole variable domain, filled in from reference TRBV15 and TRBJ1-2, reads DAMVIQNPRYQVTQFGKPVTLSCSQTLNHNVMYWYQQKSSQAPKLLFHYYDKDFNNEADTPDNFQSRRPNTSFCFLDIRSPGLGDTAMYLCATSLATNYGYTFGSGTRLTVV.

This chain joins TRBV7-9 and TRBJ2-7; 9 nucleotides line up with TRBD1. The CDR3 consists of 15 residues. CDR1 is SEHNR, CDR2 FQNEAQ, per germline (reference sequence). V was pared by 4 bases and J by 2 bases, with 6 bases of the junction left unmatched. The CDR3 region has the DNA TGTGCCAGCAGCTCGAACCGACAGGGGGCCTACGAGCAGTACTTC. Its translation is CASSSNRQGAYEQYF.

The chain carries TRBV29-1 and TRBJ1-3; D not resolved. The CDR3 runs to 13 residues. Per the germline V gene, CDR1 is SQVTM and CDR2 is ANQGSEA. CDR3: CGSEVSTGNTIYF. CDR3 sequence (DNA): TGCGGATCGGAGGTTTCTACTGGAAACACCATATATTTT.

The rearrangement links TRBV6-1 to TRBJ1-4; a weak D match, TRBD1 (5 bases). This CDR3 comprises 14 residues. The germline CDR1 and CDR2 sequences are MNHNS and SASEGT. Trimming took 9 bases from V and 3 from J, leaving 14 bases between them. The CDR3 loop is CASQPDMANEKLFF. CDR3 DNA: TGTGCCAGTCAACCGGACATGGCTAATGAAAAACTGTTTTTT.

The rearrangement joins TRBV28 to TRBJ2-7; D is perhaps TRBD2 (6 bases). Trimming took 6 bases from V and 5 from J, leaving 14 bases between them. The CDR3 contains 13 residues. From germline, CDR1 is MDHEN and CDR2 SYDVKM. CDR3 nucleotides: TGTGCCAGCAGAGGACACGAGCGGGACGAGCAGTACTTC. Protein: CASRGHERDEQYF.

This chain joins TRBV6-4 and TRBJ1-1; D perhaps matches TRBD1 (6 bases). This CDR3 has 14 residues. The germline V gene has CDR1 MRHNA and CDR2 SNTAGT. The V and J ends lost 2 bases and 10 bases respectively, with 17 bases between them. CDR3 loop: CASSDRQASRGAFF. Written as DNA, the CDR3 is TGTGCCAGCAGTGACCGACAGGCGTCCAGAGGAGCTTTCTTT.

V gene TRBV7-9 combines with J gene TRBJ2-3, with D perhaps matching TRBD2 (5 bases). The germline gives CDR1 SEHNR, CDR2 FQNEAQ (reference sequence). V dropped 11 bases and J dropped 3 bases, with 9 bases sitting between them. This CDR3 is 11 amino acids long. This chain's CDR3 is CALSGTDTQYF. The DNA for the CDR3 is TGTGCCCTATCGGGGACAGATACGCAGTATTTT. Combining the CDR3 with reference TRBV7-9 and TRBJ2-3 gives the whole variable domain DTGVSQNPRHKITKRGQNVTFRCDPISEHNRLYWYRQTLGQGPEFLTYFQNEAQLEKSRLLSDRFSAERPKGSFSTLEIQRTEQGDSAMYLCALSGTDTQYFGPGTRLTVL.

J is TRBJ2-7 and V is TRBV5-1, with 8 nucleotides matching TRBD2. V shed 2 bases, J shed 4 bases, and the junction held 5 bases outside the gene matches. The germline gives CDR1 SGHRS, CDR2 YFSETQ. CDR3 size: 14 residues. CDR3 protein: CASSFSGSGYEQYF. DNA for the CDR3: TGCGCCAGCAGCTTCAGCGGGAGTGGGTACGAGCAGTACTTC.